This TCR beta chain was captured in a study of T cell repertoires in cytomegalovirus infection. On the study more broadly: Both a matching HLA type and CMV infection were indicated by public TCR beta signatures. Regarding the study as a whole: Carriers of CMV and the relevant HLA type were discriminated by public TCR beta frequency. Ex vivo responses were dominated by HLA-C-restricted CMV-specific TCR beta clonotypes.

This clonotype was counted a few times. Antigen unknown. V was trimmed by 6 bases and J by 5 bases, leaving 13 bases between them. In germline, CDR1 is PRHDT, CDR2 FYEKMQ (reference sequence). The CDR3 extends over 13 amino acids. TCRdb reprocessed the reads via MiXCR and lists one record per CDR3 protein. The sample holds 80,000 to 90,000 distinct CDR3 sequences, roughly half seen once. Sequenced here: CD8+ T cells from cultured PBMCs, sampled from culture after CMV antigen stimulation. The sequence was collected from a human donor in good health (CMV status not recorded). Some clones in this sample may be carry-over from other donors' samples. V is TRBV13 and J is TRBJ1-2; TRBD1 is a possible D gene (5 bases). This CDR3 is CASSNTGLYGYTF. DNA for the CDR3: TGTGCCAGCAGTAACACAGGATTATATGGCTACACCTTC. The whole variable domain, remainder taken from reference TRBV13 and TRBJ1-2, is AAGVIQSPRHLIKEKRETATLKCYPIPRHDTVYWYQQGPGQDPQFLISFYEKMQSDKGSIPDRFSAQQFSDYHSELNMSSLELGDSALYFCASSNTGLYGYTFGSGTRLTVV.